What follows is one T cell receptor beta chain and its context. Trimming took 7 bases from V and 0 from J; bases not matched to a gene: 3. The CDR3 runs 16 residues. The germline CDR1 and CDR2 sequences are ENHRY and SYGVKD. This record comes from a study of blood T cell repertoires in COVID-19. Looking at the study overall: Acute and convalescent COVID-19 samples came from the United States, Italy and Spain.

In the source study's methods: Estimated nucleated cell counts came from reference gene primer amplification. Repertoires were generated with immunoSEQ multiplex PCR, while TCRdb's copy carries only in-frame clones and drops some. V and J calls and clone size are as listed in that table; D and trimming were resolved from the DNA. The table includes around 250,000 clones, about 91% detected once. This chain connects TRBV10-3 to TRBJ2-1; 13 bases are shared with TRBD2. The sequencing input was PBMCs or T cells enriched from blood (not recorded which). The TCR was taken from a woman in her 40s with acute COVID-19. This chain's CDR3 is CAIIGTSGTSYNEQFF. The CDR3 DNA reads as TGTGCCATCATCGGGACTAGCGGGACCTCCTACAATGAGCAGTTCTTC.